The present T cell receptor (beta chain) was sequenced within a study of blood T cell repertoires in COVID-19. Under the authors' procedure: Counts of nucleated cells, estimated from reference gene primer amplification, were obtained. The protocol was immunoSEQ multiplex PCR, while the TCRdb copy is restricted to in-frame clones and leaves out a portion. That table is the source of V, J and clone size, and D and trimming were worked out from the DNA. The table records 95,000 to 100,000 clones, approximately 90% of them present only once. This CDR3 is built from 16 residues. V lost 0 bases to trimming and J lost 0 bases; unmatched junction nucleotides: 1. Germline V gene lookup returns CDR1 SGHVS and CDR2 FQNEAQ.

The sample taken for sequencing was peripheral blood. This chain links TRBV7-8 with TRBJ2-1; 8 positions agree with TRBD2. The sequence derives from a man aged 45-60 years with acute or convalescent COVID-19. The CDR3 is CASSLALAGSYNEQFF. The CDR3 DNA reads TGTGCCAGCAGCTTAGCGCTAGCGGGCTCCTACAATGAGCAGTTCTTC.